The T cell receptor beta chain described here comes from a study of blood T cell repertoires in COVID-19. The CDR3 contains 15 residues. V shed 1 base and J 3 bases; nucleotides not matched to a gene: 2. Germline values: CDR1 LNHDA, CDR2 SQIVND (reference sequence). Sequenced by immunoSEQ multiplex PCR; TCRdb stores in-frame clones only, minus some. The sample shows 52,000 or so clones, 90% of them seen only once. This TCR derives from a man in his forties or fifties with acute or convalescent COVID-19. Sequenced: peripheral blood. The chain uses TRBV19 and TRBJ2-4, with TRBD2 matching 8 bases. The CDR3 spells CASSIGAGGKNIQYF. The CDR3 nucleotides are TGTGCCAGTAGTATAGGCGCGGGAGGCAAAAACATTCAGTACTTC.